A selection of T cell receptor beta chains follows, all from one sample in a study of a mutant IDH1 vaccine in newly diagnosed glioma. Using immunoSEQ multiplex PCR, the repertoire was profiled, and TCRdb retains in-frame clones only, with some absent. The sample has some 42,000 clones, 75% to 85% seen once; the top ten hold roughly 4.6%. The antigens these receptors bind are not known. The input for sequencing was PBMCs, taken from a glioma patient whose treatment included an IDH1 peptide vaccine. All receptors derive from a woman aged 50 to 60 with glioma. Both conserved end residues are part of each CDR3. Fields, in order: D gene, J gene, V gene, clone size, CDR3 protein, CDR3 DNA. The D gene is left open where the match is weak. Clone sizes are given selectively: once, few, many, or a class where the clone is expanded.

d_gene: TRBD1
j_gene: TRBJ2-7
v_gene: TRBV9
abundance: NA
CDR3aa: CASSVGDRRYEQYF
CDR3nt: TGTGCCAGCAGCGTCGGGGACAGGCGGTACGAGCAGTACTTC

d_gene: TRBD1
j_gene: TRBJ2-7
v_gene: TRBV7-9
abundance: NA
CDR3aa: CASSSGQENYEQYF
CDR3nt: TGTGCCAGCAGCTCAGGACAGGAAAACTACGAGCAGTACTTC

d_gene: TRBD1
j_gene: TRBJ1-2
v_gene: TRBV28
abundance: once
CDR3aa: CASRGTGYPNYGYTF
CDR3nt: TGTGCCAGCAGGGGGACAGGGTATCCTAACTATGGCTACACCTTC

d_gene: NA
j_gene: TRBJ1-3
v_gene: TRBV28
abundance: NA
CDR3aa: CASSLRGPGNTIYF
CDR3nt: TGTGCCAGCAGTTTAAGAGGGCCTGGAAACACCATATATTTT

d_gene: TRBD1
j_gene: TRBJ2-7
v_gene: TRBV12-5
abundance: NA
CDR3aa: CASGFIRDRSYEQYF
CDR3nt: TGTGCTAGTGGTTTTATTAGGGACAGGTCCTACGAGCAGTACTTC

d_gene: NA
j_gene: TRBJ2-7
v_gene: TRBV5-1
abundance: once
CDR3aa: CASSLRGVAIYEQYF
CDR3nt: TGCGCCAGCAGCTTGCGTGGGGTAGCGATCTACGAGCAGTACTTC

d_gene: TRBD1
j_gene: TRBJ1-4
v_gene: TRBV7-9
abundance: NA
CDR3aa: CASSLAGDRDNEKLFF
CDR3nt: TGTGCCAGCAGCTTAGCGGGTGACAGGGATAATGAAAAACTGTTTTTT

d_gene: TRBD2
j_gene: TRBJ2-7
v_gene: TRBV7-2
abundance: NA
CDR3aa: CASSPKRGGPGFSYEQYF
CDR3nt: TGTGCCAGCAGCCCAAAGCGGGGGGGCCCGGGGTTTTCCTACGAGCAGTACTTC

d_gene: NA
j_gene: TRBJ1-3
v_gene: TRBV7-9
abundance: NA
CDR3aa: CASSANSGGTIYF
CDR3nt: TGTGCCAGCAGCGCTAATTCCGGGGGCACCATATATTTT

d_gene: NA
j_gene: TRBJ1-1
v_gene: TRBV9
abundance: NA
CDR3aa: CASSVDGGGTEVFF
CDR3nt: TGTGCCAGCAGCGTAGACGGAGGAGGAACTGAAGTTTTCTTT

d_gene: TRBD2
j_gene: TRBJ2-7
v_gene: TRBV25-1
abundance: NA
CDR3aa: CASSAAGGNEQYF
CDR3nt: TGTGCCAGCAGCGCCGCGGGGGGAAACGAGCAGTACTTC

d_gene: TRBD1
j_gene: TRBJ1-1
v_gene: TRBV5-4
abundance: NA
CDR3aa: CASSNWDRNTEAFF
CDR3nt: TGTGCCAGCAGCAATTGGGACAGGAACACTGAAGCTTTCTTT

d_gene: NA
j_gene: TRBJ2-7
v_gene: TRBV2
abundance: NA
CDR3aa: CASGRVEQYF
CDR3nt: TGTGCCAGCGGCCGGGTCGAGCAGTACTTC

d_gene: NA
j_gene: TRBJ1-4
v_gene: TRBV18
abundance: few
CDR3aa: CASSPPGDRRGKLFF
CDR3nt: TGTGCCAGCTCACCACCGGGGGACCGCCGGGGAAAACTGTTTTTT

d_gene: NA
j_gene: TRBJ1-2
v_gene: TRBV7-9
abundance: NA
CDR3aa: CASSRSSYGYTF
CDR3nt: TGTGCCAGCAGCCGCTCCAGTTATGGCTACACCTTC

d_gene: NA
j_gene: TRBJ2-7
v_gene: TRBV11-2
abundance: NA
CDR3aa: CASSPSQLSSYEQYF
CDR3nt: TGTGCCAGCAGCCCCAGCCAGTTGAGCTCCTACGAGCAGTACTTC

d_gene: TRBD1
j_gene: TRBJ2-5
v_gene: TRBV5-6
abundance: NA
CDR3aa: CASSRTGGTQETQYF
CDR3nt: TGTGCCAGCAGCCGGACAGGGGGCACCCAAGAGACCCAGTACTTC

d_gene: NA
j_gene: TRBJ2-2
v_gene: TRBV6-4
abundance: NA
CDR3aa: CASSPGMDAGELFF
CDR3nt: TGTGCCAGCAGCCCGGGGATGGACGCCGGGGAGCTGTTTTTT

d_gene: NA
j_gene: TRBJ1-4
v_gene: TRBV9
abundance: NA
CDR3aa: CASSGGATNEKLFF
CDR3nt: TGTGCCAGCAGCGGAGGGGCAACTAATGAAAAACTGTTTTTT

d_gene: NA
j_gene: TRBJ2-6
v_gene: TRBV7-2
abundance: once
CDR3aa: CASSLYEILSGANVLTF
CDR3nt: TGTGCCAGCAGCTTGTACGAGATTCTGTCTGGGGCCAACGTCCTGACTTTC

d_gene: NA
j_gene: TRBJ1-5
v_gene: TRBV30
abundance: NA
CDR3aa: CAWSRSSNQPQHF
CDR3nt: TGTGCCTGGAGCAGGTCTAGCAATCAGCCCCAGCATTTT

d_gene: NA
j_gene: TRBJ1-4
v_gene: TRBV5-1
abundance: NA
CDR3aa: CATRLGTSNEKLFF
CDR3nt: TGCGCCACCCGCCTCGGGACAAGTAATGAAAAACTGTTTTTT

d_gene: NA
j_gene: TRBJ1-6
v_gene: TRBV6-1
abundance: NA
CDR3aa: CASSELALTISPLHF
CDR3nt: TGTGCCAGCAGTGAACTCGCACTAACGATCTCACCCCTCCACTTT

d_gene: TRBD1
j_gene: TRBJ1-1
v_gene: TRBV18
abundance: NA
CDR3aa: CASSTGWKTEAFF
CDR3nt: TGTGCCAGCTCGACAGGGTGGAAGACTGAAGCTTTCTTT

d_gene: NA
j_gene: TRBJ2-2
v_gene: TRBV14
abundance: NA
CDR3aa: CASSQDQTRAAGELFF
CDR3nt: TGTGCCAGCAGCCAGGATCAGACGAGGGCGGCCGGGGAGCTGTTTTTT

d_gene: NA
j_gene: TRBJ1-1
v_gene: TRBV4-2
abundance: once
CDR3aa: CASGHREDTEAFF
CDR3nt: TGTGCCAGCGGCCACAGGGAGGACACTGAAGCTTTCTTT

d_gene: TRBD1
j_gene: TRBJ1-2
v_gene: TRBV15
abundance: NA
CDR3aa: CATSSPGQGARDGYTF
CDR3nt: TGTGCCACCAGCAGCCCGGGACAGGGGGCGCGGGATGGCTACACCTTC

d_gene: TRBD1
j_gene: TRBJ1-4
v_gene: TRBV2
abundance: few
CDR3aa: CASSVDRAGTNEKLFF
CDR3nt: TGTGCCAGCAGTGTGGACAGGGCGGGGACTAATGAAAAACTGTTTTTT

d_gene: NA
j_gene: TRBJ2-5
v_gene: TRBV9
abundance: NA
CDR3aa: CASSEKGGRGETQYF
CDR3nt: TGTGCCAGCAGCGAGAAGGGGGGCCGCGGGGAGACCCAGTACTTC

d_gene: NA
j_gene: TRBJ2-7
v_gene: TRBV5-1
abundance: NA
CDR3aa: CASRRTTGSYEQYF
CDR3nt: TGCGCCAGCAGGCGAACGACAGGTTCCTACGAGCAGTACTTC

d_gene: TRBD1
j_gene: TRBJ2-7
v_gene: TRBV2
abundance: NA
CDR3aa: CASRAQPGQGTYEQYF
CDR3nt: TGTGCCAGCAGAGCCCAACCGGGACAGGGTACCTACGAGCAGTACTTC

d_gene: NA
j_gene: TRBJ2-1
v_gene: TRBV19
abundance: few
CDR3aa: CASREGLYNEQFF
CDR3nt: TGTGCCAGTAGAGAGGGCCTCTACAATGAGCAGTTCTTC

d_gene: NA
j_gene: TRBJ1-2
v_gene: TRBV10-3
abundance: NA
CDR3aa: CAISESTVDYGGYTF
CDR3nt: TGTGCCATCAGTGAGTCTACGGTGGACTATGGAGGCTACACCTTC

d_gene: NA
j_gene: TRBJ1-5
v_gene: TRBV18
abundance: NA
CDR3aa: CASSPGYQGGQPQHF
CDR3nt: TGTGCCAGCTCACCAGGGTACCAGGGAGGTCAGCCCCAGCATTTT

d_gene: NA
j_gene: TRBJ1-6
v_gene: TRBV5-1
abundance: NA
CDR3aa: CASSLRGGSYNSPLHF
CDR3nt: TGCGCCAGCAGCTTAAGAGGGGGGTCCTATAATTCACCCCTCCACTTT

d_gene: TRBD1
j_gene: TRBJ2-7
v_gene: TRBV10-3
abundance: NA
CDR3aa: CAISETDRGHREQYF
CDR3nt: TGTGCCATCAGTGAAACCGACAGGGGGCATCGGGAGCAGTACTTC

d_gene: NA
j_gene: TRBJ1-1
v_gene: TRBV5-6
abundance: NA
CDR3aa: CASRRRGGNTEAFF
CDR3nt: TGTGCCAGCAGGCGGAGGGGTGGAAACACTGAAGCTTTCTTT

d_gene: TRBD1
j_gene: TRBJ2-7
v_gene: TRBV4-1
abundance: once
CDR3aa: CASSPQGGASYEQYF
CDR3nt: TGCGCCAGCAGCCCACAGGGGGGAGCATCCTACGAGCAGTACTTC

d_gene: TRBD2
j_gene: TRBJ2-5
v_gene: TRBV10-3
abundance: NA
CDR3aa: CAISEGRESGTQYF
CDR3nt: TGTGCCATCAGTGAGGGGAGGGAATCTGGGACCCAGTACTTC

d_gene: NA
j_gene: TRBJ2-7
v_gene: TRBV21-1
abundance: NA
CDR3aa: CASIRRDHNEQYF
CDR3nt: TGTGCCAGCATCCGCCGGGACCACAACGAGCAGTACTTC

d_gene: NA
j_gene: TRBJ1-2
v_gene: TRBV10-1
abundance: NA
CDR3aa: CASSESSLSVRRKRRYGYTF
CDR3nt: TGCGCCAGCAGTGAGTCATCCCTAAGCGTCCGACGGAAGAGACGCTATGGCTACACCTTC

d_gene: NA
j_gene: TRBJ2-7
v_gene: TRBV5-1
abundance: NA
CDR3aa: CASSPAGDRLYEQYF
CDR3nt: TGCGCCAGCAGCCCCGCGGGGGACAGACTCTACGAGCAGTACTTC

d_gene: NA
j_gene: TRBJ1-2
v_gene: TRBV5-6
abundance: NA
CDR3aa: CASSFGTAANYGYTF
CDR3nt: TGTGCCAGCAGCTTCGGGACCGCCGCTAACTATGGCTACACCTTC

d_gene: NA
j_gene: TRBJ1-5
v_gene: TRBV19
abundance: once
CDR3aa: CASSPTVYQPQHF
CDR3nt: TGTGCCAGTAGTCCAACCGTTTATCAGCCCCAGCATTTT

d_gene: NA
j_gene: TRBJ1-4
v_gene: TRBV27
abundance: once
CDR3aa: CASSTVTNEKLFF
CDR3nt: TGTGCCAGCAGTACAGTAACTAATGAAAAACTGTTTTTT

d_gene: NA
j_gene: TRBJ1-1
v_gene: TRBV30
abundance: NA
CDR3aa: CAWSVPQGTEAFF
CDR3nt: TGTGCCTGGAGTGTACCGCAGGGCACTGAAGCTTTCTTT

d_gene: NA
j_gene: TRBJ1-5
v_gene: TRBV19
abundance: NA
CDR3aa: CATRPRGSSNQPQHF
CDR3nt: TGTGCCACACGACCCCGGGGCTCGAGCAATCAGCCCCAGCATTTT

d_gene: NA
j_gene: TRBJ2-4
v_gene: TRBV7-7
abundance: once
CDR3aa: CASSLGPLNIQYF
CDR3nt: TGTGCCAGCAGCTTGGGACCCTTAAACATTCAGTACTTC

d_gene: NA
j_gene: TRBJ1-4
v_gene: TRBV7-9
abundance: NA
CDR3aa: CASSLGASTNEKLFF
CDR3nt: TGTGCCAGCAGCTTAGGGGCATCCACTAATGAAAAACTGTTTTTT

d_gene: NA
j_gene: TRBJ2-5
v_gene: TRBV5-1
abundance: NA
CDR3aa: CASSFAGYEETQYF
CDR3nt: TGCGCCAGCAGCTTCGCAGGGTACGAGGAGACCCAGTACTTC

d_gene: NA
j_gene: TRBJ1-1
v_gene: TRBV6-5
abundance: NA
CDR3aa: CATRSKQRGTEAFF
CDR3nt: TGTGCCACTCGCAGTAAACAGAGGGGGACTGAAGCTTTCTTT

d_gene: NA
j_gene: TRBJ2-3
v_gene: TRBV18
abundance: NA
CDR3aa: CASSPFATSTDTQYF
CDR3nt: TGTGCCAGCTCACCTTTCGCAACTAGCACAGATACGCAGTATTTT

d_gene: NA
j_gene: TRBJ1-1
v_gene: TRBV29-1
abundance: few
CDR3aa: CSARWSEHTEAFF
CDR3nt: TGCAGCGCACGTTGGTCAGAGCACACTGAAGCTTTCTTT

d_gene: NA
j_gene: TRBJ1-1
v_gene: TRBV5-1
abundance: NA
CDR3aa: CASSLRLNENTEAFF
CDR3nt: TGCGCCAGCAGCTTGCGGCTTAATGAGAACACTGAAGCTTTCTTT